This T cell receptor beta chain was documented in a study of shared clonotypes between healthy human individuals. Authors' analysis steps: Junction-only sequences without quality scores were provided by ImmunoSEQ, so filtering was different. Sequencing used immunoSEQ multiplex PCR; TCRdb keeps in-frame clones, though not all of them. The V and J calls and the clone size are those of that table, but D and trimming were determined from the DNA. The sample lists some 2,000,000 clones; over 85% were seen once. Overall study findings and caveats: Naive subsets usually exceeded memory subsets in estimated richness. Non-shared clonotypes displayed generation probabilities falling below those of clonotypes present in all four donors. A handful of donors held about 5% of naive CD4 clonotypes in common.

Details on this clone: Antigen specificity is unknown.

CDR1 and CDR2 from the germline V gene are LNHDA and SQIVND (reference sequence). V shed 1 base and J shed 0 bases, with 16 bases lying between them. The CDR3 length is 18 residues. The sequence derives from a man between 18 and 29 years old in good health. The sequenced sample consisted of naive CD4+ T cells sorted from blood. The sample's subset: CD45RA+ positively selected. The chain carries TRBV19 and TRBJ1-5; D ambiguous. CDR3 nucleotides: TGTGCCAGTAGTATAGTACCCGCGGATCCTTATAGCAATCAGCCCCAGCATTTT. Protein: CASSIVPADPYSNQPQHF.